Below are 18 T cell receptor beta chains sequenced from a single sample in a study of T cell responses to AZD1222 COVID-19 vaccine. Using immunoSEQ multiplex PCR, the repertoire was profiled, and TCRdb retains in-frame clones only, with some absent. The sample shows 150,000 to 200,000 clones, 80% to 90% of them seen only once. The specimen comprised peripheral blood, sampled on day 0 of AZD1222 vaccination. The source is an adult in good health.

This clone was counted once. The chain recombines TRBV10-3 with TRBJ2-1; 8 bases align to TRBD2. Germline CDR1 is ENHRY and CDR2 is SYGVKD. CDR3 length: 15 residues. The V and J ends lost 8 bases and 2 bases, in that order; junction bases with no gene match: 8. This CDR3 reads CAIRTGTRTYNEQFF. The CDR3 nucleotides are TGTGCCATCCGAACCGGGACTAGAACCTACAATGAGCAGTTCTTC.

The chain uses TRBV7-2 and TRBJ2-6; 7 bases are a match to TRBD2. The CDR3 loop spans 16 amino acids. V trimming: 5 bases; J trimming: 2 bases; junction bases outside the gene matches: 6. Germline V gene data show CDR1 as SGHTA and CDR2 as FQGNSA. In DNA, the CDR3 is TGTGCCAGCAGCCAGAACGGGGGGACTGGGGCCAACGTCCTGACTTTC. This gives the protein CASSQNGGTGANVLTF.

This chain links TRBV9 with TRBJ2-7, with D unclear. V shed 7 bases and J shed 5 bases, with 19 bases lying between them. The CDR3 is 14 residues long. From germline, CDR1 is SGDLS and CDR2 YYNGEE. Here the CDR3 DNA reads TGTGCCAGCGGCCACGGAAACCGTCAGGACGAGCAGTACTTC. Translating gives CASGHGNRQDEQYF.

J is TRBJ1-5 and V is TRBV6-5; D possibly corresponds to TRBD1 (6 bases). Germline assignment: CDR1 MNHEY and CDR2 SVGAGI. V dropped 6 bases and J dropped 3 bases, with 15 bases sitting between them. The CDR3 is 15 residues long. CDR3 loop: CASSTTGGSNQPQHF. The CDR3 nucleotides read TGTGCCAGCAGCACAACCGGGGGCTCCAATCAGCCCCAGCATTTT.

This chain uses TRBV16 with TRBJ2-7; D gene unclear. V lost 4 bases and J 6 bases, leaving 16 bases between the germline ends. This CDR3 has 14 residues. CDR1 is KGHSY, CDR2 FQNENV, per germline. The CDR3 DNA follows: TGTGCCAGCAGCCGTAAGGGTTTTGGCTTCGAGCAGTACTTC. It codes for CASSRKGFGFEQYF.

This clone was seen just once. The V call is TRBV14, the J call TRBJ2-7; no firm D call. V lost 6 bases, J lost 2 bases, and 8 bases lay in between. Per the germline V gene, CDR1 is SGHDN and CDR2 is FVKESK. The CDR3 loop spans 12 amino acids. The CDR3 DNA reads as TGTGCCAGCAGTCGTTCCACCTACGAGCAGTACTTC. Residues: CASSRSTYEQYF.

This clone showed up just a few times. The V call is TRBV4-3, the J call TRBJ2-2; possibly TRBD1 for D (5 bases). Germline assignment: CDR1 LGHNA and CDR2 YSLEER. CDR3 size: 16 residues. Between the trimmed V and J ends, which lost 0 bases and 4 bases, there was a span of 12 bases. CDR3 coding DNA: TGCGCCAGCAGCCAAGATCAGGGTCATAGCACCGGGGAGCTGTTTTTT. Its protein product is CASSQDQGHSTGELFF.

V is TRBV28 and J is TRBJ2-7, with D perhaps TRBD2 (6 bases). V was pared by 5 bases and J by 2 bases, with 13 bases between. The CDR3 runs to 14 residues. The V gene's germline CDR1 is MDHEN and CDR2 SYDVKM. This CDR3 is CASSEPGEAYEQYF. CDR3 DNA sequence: TGTGCCAGCAGTGAACCGGGAGAAGCCTACGAGCAGTACTTC.

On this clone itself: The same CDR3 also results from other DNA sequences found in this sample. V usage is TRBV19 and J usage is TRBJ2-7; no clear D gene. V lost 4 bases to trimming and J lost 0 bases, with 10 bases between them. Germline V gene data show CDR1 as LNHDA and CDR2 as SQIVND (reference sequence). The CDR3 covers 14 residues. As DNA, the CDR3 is TGTGCCAGTAGTACCGACGGCTCCTCCTACGAGCAGTACTTC. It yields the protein CASSTDGSSYEQYF.

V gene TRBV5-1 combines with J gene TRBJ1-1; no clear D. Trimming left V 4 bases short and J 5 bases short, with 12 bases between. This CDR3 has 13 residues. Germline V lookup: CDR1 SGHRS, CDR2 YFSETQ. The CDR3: CASSNPPGTEAFF. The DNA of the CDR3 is TGCGCCAGCAGCAACCCCCCGGGGACTGAAGCTTTCTTT.

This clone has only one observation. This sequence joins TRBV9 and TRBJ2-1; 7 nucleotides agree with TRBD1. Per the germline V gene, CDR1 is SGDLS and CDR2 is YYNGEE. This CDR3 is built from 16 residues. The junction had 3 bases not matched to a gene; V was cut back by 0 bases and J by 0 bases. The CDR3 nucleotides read TGTGCCAGCAGCGTAGACAGGGGAAGCTCCTACAATGAGCAGTTCTTC. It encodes CASSVDRGSSYNEQFF.

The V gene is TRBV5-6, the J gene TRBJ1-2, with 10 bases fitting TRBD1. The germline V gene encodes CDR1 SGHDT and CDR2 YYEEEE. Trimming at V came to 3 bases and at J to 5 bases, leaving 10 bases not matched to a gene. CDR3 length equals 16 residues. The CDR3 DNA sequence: TGTGCCAGCAGCTCCGACGGGACAGGGGAATTTTATGGCTACACCTTC. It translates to CASSSDGTGEFYGYTF.

The CDR3 sequence is CASSYPSGRNQETQYF. CDR3 bases: TGTGCCAGCAGTTACCCGTCAGGGCGGAACCAAGAGACCCAGTACTTC. This sequence joins TRBV6-2 or TRBV6-3 and TRBJ2-5, with D perhaps TRBD1 (5 bases). This CDR3 spans 16 amino acids. The germline V gene encodes CDR1 MNHEY and CDR2 SVGEGT. The germline V and J ends were trimmed by 2 bases and 0 bases, with 13 bases remaining between them.

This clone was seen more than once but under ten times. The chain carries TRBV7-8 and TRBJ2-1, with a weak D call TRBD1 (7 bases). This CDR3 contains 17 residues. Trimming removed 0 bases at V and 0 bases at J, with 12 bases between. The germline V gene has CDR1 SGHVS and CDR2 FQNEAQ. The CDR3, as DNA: TGTGCCAGCAGCTTAGCGGAGGGGGCTGGCTCCTACAATGAGCAGTTCTTC. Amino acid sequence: CASSLAEGAGSYNEQFF. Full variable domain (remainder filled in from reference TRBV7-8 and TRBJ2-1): GAGVSQSPRYKVAKRGQDVALRCDPISGHVSLFWYQQALGQGPEFLTYFQNEAQLDKSGLPSDRFFAERPEGSVSTLKIQRTQQEDSAVYLCASSLAEGAGSYNEQFFGPGTRLTVL.

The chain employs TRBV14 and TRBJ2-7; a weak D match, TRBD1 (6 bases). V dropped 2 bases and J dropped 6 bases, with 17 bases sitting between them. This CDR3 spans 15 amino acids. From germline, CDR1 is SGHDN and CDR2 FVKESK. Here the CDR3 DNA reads TGTGCCAGCAGCCAACTAGGTGGCAGGGGCGCCGAGCAGTACTTC. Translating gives CASSQLGGRGAEQYF.

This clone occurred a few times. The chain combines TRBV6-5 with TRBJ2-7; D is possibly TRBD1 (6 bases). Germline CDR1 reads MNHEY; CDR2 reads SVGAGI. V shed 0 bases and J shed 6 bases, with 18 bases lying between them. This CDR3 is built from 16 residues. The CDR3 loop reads CASSYSLGRTGTEQYF. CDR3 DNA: TGTGCCAGCAGTTACTCGTTGGGCCGCACAGGGACCGAGCAGTACTTC.

CDR3 sequence reads: CASSFPGLYEQYF. The CDR3 region has the DNA TGTGCCAGCAGTTTCCCCGGCCTCTACGAGCAGTACTTC. V gene TRBV6-5 combines with J gene TRBJ2-7; no firm D call. V lost 4 bases and J lost 3, with 10 bases in between. Germline CDR1 MNHEY, CDR2 SVGAGI. There are 13 residues in the CDR3.

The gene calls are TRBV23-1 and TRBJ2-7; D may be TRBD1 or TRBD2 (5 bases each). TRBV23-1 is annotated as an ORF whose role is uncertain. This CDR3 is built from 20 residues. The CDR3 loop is CARQLHLSAEKRDLDYEQYF. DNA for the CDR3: TGCGCGCGTCAATTACATCTTAGTGCTGAGAAAAGGGACCTAGACTACGAGCAGTACTTC.